A single sample is the source of the 13 T cell receptor beta chains below, sequenced in a study of shared clonotypes between healthy human individuals. The assay was immunoSEQ multiplex PCR, and TCRdb's table has in-frame clones only and misses some. The profile covers roughly 2.2 million clones, with less than 95% appearing a single time and 0.3% to 0.4% taken by the ten largest. The sample was naive CD4+ T cells from PBMCs. Subset specified: CD45RA+ positively selected. These receptors came from a man aged 18 to 29 in good health. Some clones in this sample may be carry-over from other donors' samples.

The V and J genes are TRBV9 and TRBJ1-1, with a possible D match to TRBD1 (5 bases). The CDR3 extends over 14 amino acids. Trimming pared 3 bases from V and 4 bases from J, leaving 13 bases between. Looked up from germline, CDR1 is SGDLS and CDR2 is YYNGEE. Here the CDR3 DNA reads TGTGCCAGCAGCGGAGGGACCCCCGGCACTGAAGCTTTCTTT. Translating gives CASSGGTPGTEAFF.

Remarks on this clone: Other DNA variants within this sample encode the same CDR3. The chain recombines TRBV15 with TRBJ2-7; D remains unclear. V was pared by 0 bases and J by 4 bases, with 7 bases between. The CDR3 is 13 residues long. CDR1 LNHNV and CDR2 YYDKDF come from the germline V gene (reference sequence). CDR3: CATSRDPGYEQYF. CDR3 nucleotide sequence: TGTGCCACCAGCAGAGATCCTGGTTACGAGCAGTACTTC.

The V call is TRBV5-4, the J call TRBJ2-1; D might be TRBD1 (6 bases). The CDR3 consists of 16 residues. Trimming pared 1 base from V and 3 bases from J, leaving 14 bases between. CDR1 and CDR2 (germline): SGHNT, YYREEE (reference sequence). The DNA of the CDR3 is TGTGCCAGCAGCTTGCCTCAGGGGCGCGGCTACAATGAGCAGTTCTTC. Translating gives CASSLPQGRGYNEQFF.

The chain employs TRBV19 and TRBJ2-7; the match to TRBD2 covers 7 bases. Germline loops: CDR1 LNHDA, CDR2 SQIVND (reference sequence). J lost 1 base, V lost 6 bases, and 12 bases had no gene match. This CDR3 region has 16 residues. The CDR3 DNA sequence: TGTGCCAGTAGCCAGCGGCGCCCTAGCGGTTCCTACGAGCAGTACTTC. This sequence encodes CASSQRRPSGSYEQYF.

The chain employs TRBV5-1 and TRBJ2-5; D not certain. The V gene's germline CDR1 is SGHRS and CDR2 YFSETQ. This CDR3 region has 13 residues. The V gene lost 4 bases and the J gene lost 1 base, with 8 bases spanning the gap. The CDR3 nucleotides read TGCGCCAGCAGCCCGTCAGTCCAAGAGACCCAGTACTTC. This encodes CASSPSVQETQYF.

This clone has only one observation. The chain joins TRBV21-1 to TRBJ1-1. TRBV21-1 is deemed a pseudogene. This CDR3 region has 18 residues. This CDR3 is CASSKGCWQEIMNTEAFF. In DNA form, the CDR3 reads TGTGCCAGCAGCAAAGGTTGCTGGCAGGAGATAATGAACACTGAAGCTTTCTTT.

V is TRBV6-6 and J is TRBJ2-3; no clear D. Trimming removed 2 bases at V and 7 bases at J, with 13 bases between. This CDR3 comprises 14 residues. CDR1 and CDR2 (germline): MNHNY, SVGAGI (reference sequence). DNA for the CDR3: TGTGCCAGCAGTTACCCCCACCAGCCAAATACGCAGTATTTT. Protein sequence: CASSYPHQPNTQYF.

This chain links TRBV5-8 with TRBJ1-5; 8 bases match TRBD1. Germline V CDR1 and CDR2: SGHTS, YDEGEE. J was trimmed by 4 bases and V by 3 bases; bases with no gene match: 9. The CDR3 consists of 16 residues. CDR3 protein: CASSSRTGSSNQPQHF. CDR3 in DNA: TGTGCCAGCAGCTCTCGGACAGGGTCGAGTAATCAGCCCCAGCATTTT.

The chain has TRBV7-8 and TRBJ1-3; a possible D gene is TRBD1 (6 bases). Trimming took off 5 bases at V and 1 base at J, with 18 bases between the two ends. Germline CDR1 reads SGHVS; CDR2 reads FQNEAQ. The CDR3 contains 17 residues. The CDR3 spells CASSPLLTGGSGNTIYF. CDR3 DNA: TGTGCCAGCAGCCCCCTGCTGACAGGAGGGTCTGGAAACACCATATATTTT.

Comments on this clone: Being one base from a much bigger clone, this may be a read error. Other DNA sequences in the same sample also yield this CDR3. The chain recombines TRBV11-3 with TRBJ2-3; no clear D gene. V shed 0 bases and J shed 0 bases, with 4 bases lying between them. This CDR3 is built from 14 residues. The germline V gene encodes CDR1 SGHNT and CDR2 YENEEA. As DNA, the CDR3 is TGTGCCAGCAGCTTAGAAGGAAGCACAGATACGCAGTATTTT. Encoded protein: CASSLEGSTDTQYF. Full variable domain (rest looked up from reference TRBV11-3 and TRBJ2-3): EAGVVQSPRYKIIEKKQPVAFWCNPISGHNTLYWYLQNLGQGPELLIRYENEEAVDDSQLPKDRFSAERLKGVDSTLKIQPAELGDSAVYLCASSLEGSTDTQYFGPGTRLTVL.

The rearrangement uses TRBV10-1 and TRBJ2-7, with TRBD2 matching over 10 bases. Trimming cost V 2 bases and J 5 bases; bases outside gene matches: 0. The CDR3 loop spans 13 amino acids. Germline V gene sequence: CDR1 WNHNN, CDR2 SYGVQD (reference sequence). The CDR3 bases are TGCGCCAGCAGTGAGCTAGCGGGAGACGAGCAGTACTTC. Translated: CASSELAGDEQYF.

V gene TRBV29-1 combines with J gene TRBJ2-3, with 10 bases lining up with TRBD2. The length of the CDR3 is 15 residues. The germline V gene encodes CDR1 SQVTM and CDR2 ANQGSEA. V shed 7 bases, J shed 6 bases, and the junction held 13 bases outside the gene matches. This CDR3 reads CSGQGLAGVTDTQYF. The CDR3 coding sequence is TGCAGCGGGCAAGGGCTAGCGGGAGTAACCGATACGCAGTATTTT.

The V and J genes are TRBV6-6 and TRBJ1-2, with 9 nucleotides matching TRBD1. CDR1 is MNHNY, CDR2 SVGAGI, per germline (reference sequence). The CDR3 sequence is 13 residues long. V shed 6 bases, J shed 8 bases, and the junction held 7 bases outside the gene matches. CDR3 DNA: TGTGCCAGCAGACCCGACAGGGGGGGAGGCTACACCTTC. Translation: CASRPDRGGGYTF.